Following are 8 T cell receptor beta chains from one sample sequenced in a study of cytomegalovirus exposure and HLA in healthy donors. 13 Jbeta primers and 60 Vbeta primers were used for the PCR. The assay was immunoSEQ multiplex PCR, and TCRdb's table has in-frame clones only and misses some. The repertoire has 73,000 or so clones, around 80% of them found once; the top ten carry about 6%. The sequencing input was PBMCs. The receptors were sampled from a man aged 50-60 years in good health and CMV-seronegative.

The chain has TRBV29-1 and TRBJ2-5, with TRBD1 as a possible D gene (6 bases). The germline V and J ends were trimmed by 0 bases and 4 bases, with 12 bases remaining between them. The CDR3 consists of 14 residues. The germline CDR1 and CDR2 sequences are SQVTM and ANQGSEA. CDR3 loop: CSVEDRTARETQYF. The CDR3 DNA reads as TGCAGCGTTGAAGATCGGACAGCCCGAGAGACCCAGTACTTC.

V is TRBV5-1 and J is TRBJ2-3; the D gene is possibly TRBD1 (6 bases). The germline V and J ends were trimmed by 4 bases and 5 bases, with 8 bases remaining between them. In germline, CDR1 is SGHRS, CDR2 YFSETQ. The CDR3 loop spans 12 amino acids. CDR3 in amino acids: CASSVQGDTQYF. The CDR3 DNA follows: TGCGCCAGCAGCGTACAGGGAGATACGCAGTATTTT.

The CDR3 reads CASNSGTGSNQPQHF. The CDR3, as DNA: TGTGCCAGTAATAGCGGGACAGGGTCCAATCAGCCCCAGCATTTT. The rearrangement links TRBV19 to TRBJ1-5, with TRBD1 matching over 9 bases. Germline V lookup: CDR1 LNHDA, CDR2 SQIVND (reference sequence). CDR3 size: 15 residues. V was clipped by 7 bases and J by 3 bases; unmatched bases: 7.

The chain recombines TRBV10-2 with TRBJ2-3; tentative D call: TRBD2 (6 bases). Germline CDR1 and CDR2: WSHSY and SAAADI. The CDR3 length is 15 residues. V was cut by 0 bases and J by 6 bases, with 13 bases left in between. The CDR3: CASSESGGVRDTQYF. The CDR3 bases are TGCGCCAGCAGTGAGTCGGGAGGAGTTCGGGATACGCAGTATTTT.

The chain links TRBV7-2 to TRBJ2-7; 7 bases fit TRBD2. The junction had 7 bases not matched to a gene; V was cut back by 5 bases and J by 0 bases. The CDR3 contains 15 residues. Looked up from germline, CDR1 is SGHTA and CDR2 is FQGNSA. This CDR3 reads CASSPGGGSSYEQYF. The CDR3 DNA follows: TGTGCCAGCAGCCCAGGTGGCGGGAGCTCCTACGAGCAGTACTTC.

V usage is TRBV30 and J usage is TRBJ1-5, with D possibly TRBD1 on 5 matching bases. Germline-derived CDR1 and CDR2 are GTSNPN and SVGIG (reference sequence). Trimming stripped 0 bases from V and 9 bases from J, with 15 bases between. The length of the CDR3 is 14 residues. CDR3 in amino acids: CAWSVLGGGRPQHF. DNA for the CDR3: TGTGCCTGGAGTGTACTCGGGGGAGGGAGGCCCCAGCATTTT.

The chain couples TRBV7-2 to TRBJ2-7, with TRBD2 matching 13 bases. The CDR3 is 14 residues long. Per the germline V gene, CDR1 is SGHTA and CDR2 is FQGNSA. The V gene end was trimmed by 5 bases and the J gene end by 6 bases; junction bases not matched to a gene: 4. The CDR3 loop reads CASSAGLAGFEQYF. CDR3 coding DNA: TGTGCCAGCAGCGCGGGACTAGCGGGATTCGAGCAGTACTTC.

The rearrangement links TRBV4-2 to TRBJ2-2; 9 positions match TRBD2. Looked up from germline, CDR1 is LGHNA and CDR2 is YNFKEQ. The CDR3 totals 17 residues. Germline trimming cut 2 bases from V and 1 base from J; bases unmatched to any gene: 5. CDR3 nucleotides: TGTGCCAGCAGCCAACGGCGGGGGGGAATGAACACCGGGGAGCTGTTTTTT. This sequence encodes CASSQRRGGMNTGELFF.